This TCR beta chain was sequenced for a study of Ad26.COV2.S vaccination and SARS-CoV-2 variants. Study background: Donor was in the COV1001 Ad26.COV2.S trial arm. Each vaccinee took Ad26.COV2.S intramuscularly, once or twice 56 days apart.

Comment on this clone: Its antigen is still unknown.

Sequenced by immunoSEQ multiplex PCR; TCRdb stores in-frame clones only, minus some. The sample lists hundreds of thousands of clones, roughly 90% occurring once. Study results and caveats: Total responses of T cells may have been underestimated by the analyses of TCR breadth and depth.

Treatment: around 19 received Ad26.COV2.S at low or high dose, single or two shots; about 5 received placebo; per-sample allocation not given. Day 63 after the first injection of vaccine or placebo was the sampling time. An adult aged 18-55 years in Boston served as the donor. The CDR3 consists of 15 residues. CDR1 is LNHDA and CDR2 is SQIVND in the germline V gene (reference sequence). Trimming left V 5 bases short and J 5 bases short, with 13 bases between. The genes are TRBV19 and TRBJ1-6, with D tentatively TRBD1 (6 bases). The specimen was peripheral blood, collected in a trial of Ad26.COV2.S vaccine versus placebo. The clonotype was recovered from a person between 18 and 65 years old who received the Ad26.COV2.S COVID-19 vaccine or a placebo. For the CDR3, the DNA is TGTGCCAGTAGTCCACAGGGTCAACATAATTCACCCCTCCACTTT. It yields the protein CASSPQGQHNSPLHF.